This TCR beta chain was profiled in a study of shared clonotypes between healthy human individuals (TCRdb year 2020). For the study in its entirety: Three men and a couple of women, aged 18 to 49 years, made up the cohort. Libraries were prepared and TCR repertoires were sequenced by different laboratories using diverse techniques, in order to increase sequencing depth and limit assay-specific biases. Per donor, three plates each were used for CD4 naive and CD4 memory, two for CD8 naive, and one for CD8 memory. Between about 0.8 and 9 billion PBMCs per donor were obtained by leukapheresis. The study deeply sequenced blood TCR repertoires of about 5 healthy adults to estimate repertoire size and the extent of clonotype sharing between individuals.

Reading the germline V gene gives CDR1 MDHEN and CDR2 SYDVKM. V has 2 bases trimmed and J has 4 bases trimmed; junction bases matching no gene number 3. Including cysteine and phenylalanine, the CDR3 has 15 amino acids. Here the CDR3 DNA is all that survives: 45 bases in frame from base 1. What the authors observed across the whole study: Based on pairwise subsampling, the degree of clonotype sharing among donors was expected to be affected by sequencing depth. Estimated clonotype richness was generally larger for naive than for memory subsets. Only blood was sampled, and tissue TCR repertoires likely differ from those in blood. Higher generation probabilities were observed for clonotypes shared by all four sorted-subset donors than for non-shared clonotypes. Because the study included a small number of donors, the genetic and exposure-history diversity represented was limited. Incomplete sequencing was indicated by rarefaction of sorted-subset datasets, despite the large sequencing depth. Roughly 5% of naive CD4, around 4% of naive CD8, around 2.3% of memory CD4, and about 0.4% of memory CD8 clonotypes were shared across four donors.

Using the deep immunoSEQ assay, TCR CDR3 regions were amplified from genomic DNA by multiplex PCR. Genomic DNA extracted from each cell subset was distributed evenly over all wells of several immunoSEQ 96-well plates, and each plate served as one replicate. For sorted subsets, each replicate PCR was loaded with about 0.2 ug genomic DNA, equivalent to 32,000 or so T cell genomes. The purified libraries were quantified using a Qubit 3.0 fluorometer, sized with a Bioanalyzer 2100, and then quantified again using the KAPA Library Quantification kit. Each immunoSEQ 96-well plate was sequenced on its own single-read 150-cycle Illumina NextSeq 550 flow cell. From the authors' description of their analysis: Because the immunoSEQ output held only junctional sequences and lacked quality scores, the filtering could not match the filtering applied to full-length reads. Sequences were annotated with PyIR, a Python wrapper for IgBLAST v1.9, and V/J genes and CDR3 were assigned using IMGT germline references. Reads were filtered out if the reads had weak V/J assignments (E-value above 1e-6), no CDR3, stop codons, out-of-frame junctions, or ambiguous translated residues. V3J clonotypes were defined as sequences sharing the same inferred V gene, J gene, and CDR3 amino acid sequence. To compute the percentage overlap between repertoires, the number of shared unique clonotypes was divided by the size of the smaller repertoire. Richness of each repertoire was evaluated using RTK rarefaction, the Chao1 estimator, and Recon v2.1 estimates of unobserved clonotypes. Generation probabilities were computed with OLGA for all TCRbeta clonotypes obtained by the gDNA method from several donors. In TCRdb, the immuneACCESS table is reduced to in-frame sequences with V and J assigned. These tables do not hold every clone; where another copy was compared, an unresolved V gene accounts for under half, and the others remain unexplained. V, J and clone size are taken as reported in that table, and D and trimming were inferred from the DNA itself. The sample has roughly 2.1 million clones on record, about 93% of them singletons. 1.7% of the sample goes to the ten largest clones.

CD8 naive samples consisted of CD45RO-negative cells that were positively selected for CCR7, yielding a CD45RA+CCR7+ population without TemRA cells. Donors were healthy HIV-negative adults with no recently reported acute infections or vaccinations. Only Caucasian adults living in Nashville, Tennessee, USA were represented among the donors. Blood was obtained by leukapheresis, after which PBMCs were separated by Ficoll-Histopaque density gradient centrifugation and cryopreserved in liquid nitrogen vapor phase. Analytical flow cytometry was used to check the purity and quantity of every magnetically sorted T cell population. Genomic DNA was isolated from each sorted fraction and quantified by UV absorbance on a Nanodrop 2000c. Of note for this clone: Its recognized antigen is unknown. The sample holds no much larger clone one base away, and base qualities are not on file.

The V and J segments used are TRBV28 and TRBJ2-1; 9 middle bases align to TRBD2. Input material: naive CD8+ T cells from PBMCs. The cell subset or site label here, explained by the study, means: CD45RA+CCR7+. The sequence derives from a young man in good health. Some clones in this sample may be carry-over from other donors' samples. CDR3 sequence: CASSLISGSYNEQFF. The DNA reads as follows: TGTGCCAGCAGTTTAATTAGCGGGAGTTACAATGAGCAGTTCTTC.